This entry is about one T cell receptor beta chain. The record originates from a study of T cells after yellow fever vaccination. TCRdb re-analysed the 5' RACE reads in MiXCR, keeping a single row per CDR3 protein. Of hundreds of thousands of distinct CDR3 sequences in the sample, 21% were seen once. This CDR3 is 16 amino acids long. The V end was cut by 3 bases, the J end by 5 bases, with 20 bases between. CDR1 and CDR2 (germline): SNHLY, FYNNEI. This TCR was recovered from a young man who received the YFV17D yellow fever vaccine. The J gene is TRBJ2-7, the V gene TRBV2; D could derive from TRBD1 or TRBD2 (5 bases each). The source was PBMCs, collected roughly 23 days after the first yellow fever vaccination. The CDR3 here is CASSDPSRDGPDEQYF. CDR3 in DNA: TGTGCCAGCAGTGACCCGAGCAGGGACGGACCCGACGAGCAGTACTTC.